This T cell receptor beta chain was retrieved from a study of PD-L1 blockade in urothelial cancer. Study context: Treatment start was followed by blood analysis at 3 weeks (second dose) and again at 6 weeks.

Stated time point: peripheral blood 6 weeks after treatment start. Sequencing was performed with immunoSEQ multiplex PCR; in TCRdb, only in-frame clones are kept and a portion is missing. The sample includes 35,000 to 55,000 clones, roughly 80% of them seen just once. Here the sequenced sample was PBMCs, taken around atezolizumab (anti-PD-L1) treatment. This TCR was sampled from a man between 60 and 75 years old with urothelial cancer.

CDR3 sequence: CASSRDNSYEQYF. The CDR3 DNA follows: TGTGCCAGTAGCCGGGACAACTCCTACGAGCAGTACTTC. The chain links TRBV19 to TRBJ2-7, with D possibly being TRBD1 (6 bases). The CDR3 consists of 13 residues. CDR1 is LNHDA, CDR2 SQIVND, per germline (reference sequence). V was shortened by 6 bases and J by 0 bases, with 9 bases between the two germline ends.